The 13 T cell receptor beta chains below come from one sample, sequenced in a study of OX40 agonist ivuxolimab in advanced cancers. Clones were sequenced by immunoSEQ multiplex PCR, and TCRdb holds only the in-frame ones, with some missing. The table lists 15,000 to 20,000 clones, 80% to 90% of them singletons. Sample: CD4+ or CD8+ T cells sorted from blood, taken in a trial of the OX40 agonist ivuxolimab. Receptors originate from an adult with an advanced solid tumor such as melanoma, head and neck, liver or kidney cancer.

CDR3 in DNA: TGTGCCAGCAGTGAAATAGGAGGAGGCACCGGGGAGCTGTTTTTT. Its protein is CASSEIGGGTGELFF. The V call is TRBV6-4, the J call TRBJ2-2, with D perhaps matching TRBD2 (5 bases). The CDR3 loop spans 15 amino acids. Germline V gene data show CDR1 as MRHNA and CDR2 as SNTAGT. The V gene lost 3 bases and the J gene lost 4 bases, with 12 bases spanning the gap.

The chain is built from TRBV6-6 and TRBJ1-2, with D maybe TRBD1 (5 bases). Trimming took off 7 bases at V and 4 bases at J, with 16 bases between the two ends. This CDR3 spans 14 amino acids. The V gene's germline CDR1 is MNHNY and CDR2 SVGAGI (reference sequence). The chain's CDR3 is CASKGGDLGYGYTF. In DNA, the CDR3 is TGTGCCAGCAAGGGAGGGGACTTAGGCTATGGCTACACCTTC.

This chain uses TRBV6-5 with TRBJ1-3; the match to TRBD1 covers 8 bases. CDR1 and CDR2 (germline): MNHEY, SVGAGI. Trimming took 6 bases from V and 4 from J; bases not matched to a gene: 8. The CDR3 is 15 residues long. The CDR3 loop reads CASSDQGAKGNTIYF. The CDR3, as DNA: TGTGCCAGCAGCGATCAGGGGGCAAAGGGAAACACCATATATTTT.

The J gene is TRBJ2-1, the V gene TRBV11-2; 7 bases are a match to TRBD2. The V and J ends lost 5 bases and 0 bases, in that order; junction bases with no gene match: 4. Germline CDR1 reads SGHAT; CDR2 reads FQNNGV. This CDR3 has 15 amino acids. The CDR3 DNA is TGTGCCAGCAGCCGCGGGGGTAGCTCCTACAATGAGCAGTTCTTC. This encodes CASSRGGSSYNEQFF.

The chain is built from TRBV6-5 and TRBJ1-1; D possibly corresponds to TRBD1 (5 bases). This CDR3 comprises 13 residues. The V gene's germline CDR1 is MNHEY and CDR2 SVGAGI. V lost 2 bases and J lost 4, with 8 bases in between. As DNA, the CDR3 is TGTGCCAGCAGTTACGGGGGTAGCACTGAAGCTTTCTTT. Its translation: CASSYGGSTEAFF.

A word on this clone: In the same sample, other DNA sequences code for this CDR3. J is TRBJ2-1 and V is TRBV19, with a possible D match to TRBD2 (5 bases). The CDR3 has 13 residues. The germline gives CDR1 LNHDA, CDR2 SQIVND (reference sequence). V was cut by 5 bases and J by 7 bases, with 12 bases left in between. CDR3: CASSPRLRNEQFF. The CDR3, as DNA: TGTGCCAGTAGTCCCAGACTAAGGAATGAGCAGTTCTTC.

The chain couples TRBV6-6 to TRBJ1-6; a weak D match, TRBD1 (5 bases). The germline CDR1 and CDR2 sequences are MNHNY and SVGAGI (reference sequence). This CDR3 has 13 amino acids. V lost 6 bases and J lost 9, with 12 bases in between. CDR3 region: CASSQGRGSPLHF. The CDR3 DNA sequence: TGTGCCAGCAGCCAGGGAAGGGGTTCACCCCTCCACTTT.

The CDR3 here is CASSLKAVTTNTGELFF. CDR3 coding DNA: TGCGCCAGCAGCTTGAAGGCGGTAACTACGAACACCGGGGAGCTGTTTTTT. The J gene is TRBJ2-2, the V gene TRBV5-1; D unclear. This CDR3 is 17 amino acids long. The germline CDR1 and CDR2 sequences are SGHRS and YFSETQ. V was clipped by 1 base and J by 0 bases, with 13 bases between them.

The chain employs TRBV5-1 and TRBJ1-1; perhaps TRBD1 as D (6 bases). Germline V gives CDR1 SGHRS, CDR2 YFSETQ. The CDR3 runs 13 residues. Trimming removed 3 bases from V and 4 bases from J, with 10 bases in between. The CDR3 DNA reads as TGCGCCAGCAGCTCACAGGGTGGCACTGAAGCTTTCTTT. Its translation is CASSSQGGTEAFF.

The V gene is TRBV29-1, the J gene TRBJ1-5; possibly TRBD1 for D (6 bases). Germline loops: CDR1 SQVTM, CDR2 ANQGSEA. V dropped 5 bases and J dropped 11 bases, with 19 bases sitting between them. The CDR3 is made up of 13 amino acids. The CDR3 nucleotides read TGCAGCGTTCGTGAGGGGGGCGCGTTGGCCCAGCATTTT. This encodes CSVREGGALAQHF.

The V call is TRBV30, the J call TRBJ2-3; D is undetermined. V was trimmed by 2 bases and J by 6 bases, leaving 12 bases between them. This CDR3 is built from 13 residues. Germline CDR1 and CDR2: GTSNPN and SVGIG (reference sequence). CDR3 loop: CAWSLLSTDTQYF. The CDR3 bases are TGTGCCTGGAGTCTTCTCTCCACGGATACGCAGTATTTT.

This clone was observed a single time. The chain employs TRBV6-5 and TRBJ1-6; the match to TRBD1 covers 9 bases. Germline trimming cut 2 bases from V and 6 bases from J; bases unmatched to any gene: 2. CDR1 is MNHEY, CDR2 SVGAGI, per germline. This CDR3 is 15 amino acids long. CDR3 in amino acids: CASSYGDRANSPLHF. The CDR3 nucleotides are TGTGCCAGCAGTTACGGGGACAGGGCTAATTCACCCCTCCACTTT.

J is TRBJ2-7 and V is TRBV7-9; D may be TRBD1 or TRBD2 (5 bases each). Trimming took off 5 bases at V and 0 bases at J, with 14 bases between the two ends. The CDR3 has 15 residues. Germline loops: CDR1 SEHNR, CDR2 FQNEAQ (reference sequence). CDR3 sequence reads: CASSPRGASSYEQYF. The CDR3 coding sequence is TGTGCCAGCAGCCCCCGGGGCGCAAGCTCCTACGAGCAGTACTTC. Complete variable domain (other parts from reference TRBV7-9 and TRBJ2-7): DTGVSQNPRHKITKRGQNVTFRCDPISEHNRLYWYRQTLGQGPEFLTYFQNEAQLEKSRLLSDRFSAERPKGSFSTLEIQRTEQGDSAMYLCASSPRGASSYEQYFGPGTRLTVT.